Detailed here is one T cell receptor (beta chain). RNA transcripts yielded amplified TCR beta CDR3 regions. The TCR CDR3 was amplified in a first-round RT-PCR using the HTBI primer set. TCRdb re-called the multiplex PCR reads through MiXCR, storing one row per CDR3 protein. Here the sample spans 85,000 to 110,000 distinct CDR3 sequences, 45% to 50% being singletons. After removal of 3 bases from V and 4 bases from J, the junction contained 4 bases not matched to a gene. The CDR3 is 13 residues long. CDR1 and CDR2 (germline): DFQATT, SNEGSKA (reference sequence). The data stem from a study of T cells in Graves' hyperthyroidism and ophthalmopathy. The source of the PBMCs was around 10 ml of fresh peripheral blood.

The chain is built from TRBV20-1 and TRBJ2-7, with 9 bases fitting TRBD1. The TCR sequence derives from a man aged 35 to 55 with Graves' hyperthyroidism. Sequencing was performed on blood. The CDR3: CSARGTGRYEQYF. The CDR3 coding sequence is TGCAGTGCTAGGGGGACAGGGAGATACGAGCAGTACTTC.